This T cell receptor beta chain is drawn from a study of shared clonotypes between healthy human individuals. Whole-study results and caveats: Lower generation probabilities were found for non-shared clonotypes than for those shared by all four donors. The authors expected sequencing depth to affect clonotype sharing among donors. Limited genetic and exposure-history diversity came from having few donors.

Concerning this clone itself: Its cognate antigen is unknown.

Donors were healthy HIV-negative adults without recently reported acute infections or vaccinations. Trimming cost V 6 bases and J 5 bases; bases outside gene matches: 8. CDR1 is MNHEY, CDR2 SMNVEV, per germline (reference sequence). The CDR3 extends over 14 amino acids. Sequenced by immunoSEQ multiplex PCR; TCRdb stores in-frame clones only, minus some. The profile shows roughly 2 million clones, 90% to 97% of them singletons. Input material: naive CD4+ T cells sorted from blood. Noted subset: CD45RA+ positively selected. The rearrangement links TRBV27 to TRBJ2-5; 8 bases fit TRBD1. The TCR originated in a man between 18 and 29 years old in good health. The CDR3 nucleotides are TGTGCCAGCAGGAAATCAGGGGGCGGGGAGACCCAGTACTTC. Protein: CASRKSGGGETQYF.